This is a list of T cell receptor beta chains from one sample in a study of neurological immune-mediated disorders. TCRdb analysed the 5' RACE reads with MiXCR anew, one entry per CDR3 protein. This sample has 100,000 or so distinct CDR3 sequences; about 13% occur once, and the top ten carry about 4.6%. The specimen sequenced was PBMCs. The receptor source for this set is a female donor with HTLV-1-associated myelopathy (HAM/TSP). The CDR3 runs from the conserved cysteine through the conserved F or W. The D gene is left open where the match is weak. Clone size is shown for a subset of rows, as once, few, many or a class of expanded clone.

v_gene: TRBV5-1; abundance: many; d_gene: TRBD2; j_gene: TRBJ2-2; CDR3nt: TGCGCCAGCAGCCTTAGGACTAGCGGGACGAACACCGGGGAGCTGTTTTTT; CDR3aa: CASSLRTSGTNTGELFF
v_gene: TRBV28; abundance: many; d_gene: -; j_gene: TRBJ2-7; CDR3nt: TGTGCCAGCAGTTTACCATATCGCGAGCAGTACTTC; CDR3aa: CASSLPYREQYF
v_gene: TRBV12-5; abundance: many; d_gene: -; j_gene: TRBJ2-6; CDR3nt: TGTGCTAGCGGGACGGATACCAACGTCCTGACTTTC; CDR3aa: CASGTDTNVLTF
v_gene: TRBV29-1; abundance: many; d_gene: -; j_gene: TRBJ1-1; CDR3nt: TGCAGCGGCTGGGCGGGGACTGAAGCTTTCTTT; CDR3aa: CSGWAGTEAFF
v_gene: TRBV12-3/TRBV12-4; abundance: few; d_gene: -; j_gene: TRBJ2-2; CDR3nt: TGTGCCAGCAGTTCAATTTTGGCCGGGGAGCTGTTTTTT; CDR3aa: CASSSILAGELFF
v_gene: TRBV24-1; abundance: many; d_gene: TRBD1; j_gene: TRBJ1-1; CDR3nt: TGTGCCACCAACTACAGGACAGGGTTCGTGAACACTGAAGCTTTCTTT; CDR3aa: CATNYRTGFVNTEAFF
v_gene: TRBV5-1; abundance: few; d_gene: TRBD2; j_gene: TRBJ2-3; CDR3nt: TGCGCCAGCAGCCGCGGGGGGAACACAGATACGCAGTATTTT; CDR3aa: CASSRGGNTDTQYF
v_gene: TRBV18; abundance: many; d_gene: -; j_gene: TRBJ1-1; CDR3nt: TGTGCCAGCTCAGCATCGGGGAACACTGAAGCTTTCTTT; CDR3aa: CASSASGNTEAFF
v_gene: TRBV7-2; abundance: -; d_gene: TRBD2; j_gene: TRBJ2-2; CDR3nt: TGTGCCAGCAGCTTAGAAAGCGGGGGGGCCAGGGAGCTGTTTTTT; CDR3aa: CASSLESGGARELFF
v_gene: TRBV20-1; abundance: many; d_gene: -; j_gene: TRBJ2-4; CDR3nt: TGCAGTGCCTCCGACGGGGGCCAAAACATTCAGTACTTC; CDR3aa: CSASDGGQNIQYF